Below, 5 T cell receptor beta chains from the same sample are listed, as sequenced in a study of cytomegalovirus exposure and HLA in healthy donors. PCR amplification relied on 60 Vbeta primers (plus 13 Jbeta primers). Clones were sequenced by immunoSEQ multiplex PCR, and TCRdb holds only the in-frame ones, with some missing. The top ten clones hold over 1.1% of a sample with some 190,000 clones, 70% to 85% of them seen once. Source material: PBMCs. These receptors were taken from a man aged 18 to 35 in good health and CMV-seronegative.

This clone was counted between two and nine times. V usage is TRBV19 and J usage is TRBJ1-1, with D maybe TRBD1 (6 bases). Trimming pared 9 bases from V and 1 base from J, leaving 18 bases between. Looked up from germline, CDR1 is LNHDA and CDR2 is SQIVND (reference sequence). The CDR3 consists of 15 residues. Here the CDR3 reads CASTLALTGNTEAFF. CDR3 DNA sequence: TGTGCCAGCACCCTAGCACTGACAGGGAACACTGAAGCTTTCTTT.

The chain joins TRBV4-1 to TRBJ2-2, with TRBD2 matching over 14 bases. CDR3 size: 17 residues. V dropped 2 bases and J dropped 11; count of bases not matched to a gene: 10. The V gene's germline CDR1 is MGHRA and CDR2 YSYEKL. The CDR3 is CASSQLSPGLAGVELFF. CDR3 coding DNA: TGCGCCAGCAGCCAACTTTCCCCGGGACTAGCGGGAGTAGAGCTGTTTTTT.

The chain couples TRBV19 to TRBJ2-3; 12 bases line up with TRBD2. Germline trimming cut 11 bases from V and 4 bases from J; bases unmatched to any gene: 7. This CDR3 has 14 amino acids. Per germline, CDR1 LNHDA and CDR2 SQIVND (reference sequence). In nucleotides, the CDR3 is TGTGCCTCGGCCCGACTAGCGGGAGCAGATACGCAGTATTTT. Translation: CASARLAGADTQYF. Supplemented by reference TRBV19 and TRBJ2-3, the full variable domain reads DGGITQSPKYLFRKEGQNVTLSCEQNLNHDAMYWYRQDPGQGLRLIYYSQIVNDFQKGDIAEGYSVSREKKESFPLTVTSAQKNPTAFYLCASARLAGADTQYFGPGTRLTVL.

The chain has TRBV2 and TRBJ1-2, with D possibly TRBD1 on 5 matching bases. Between the trimmed V and J ends, which lost 5 bases and 4 bases, there was a span of 14 bases. The CDR3 sequence is 14 residues long. Germline V gene data show CDR1 as SNHLY and CDR2 as FYNNEI. CDR3 sequence: CASSRSGYLYGYTF. In DNA form, the CDR3 reads TGTGCCAGCAGTCGGTCAGGGTATCTCTATGGCTACACCTTC.

The V gene is TRBV11-2, the J gene TRBJ2-2; D perhaps matches TRBD2 (6 bases). The germline V and J ends were trimmed by 0 bases and 6 bases, with 8 bases remaining between them. This CDR3 comprises 14 residues. In germline, CDR1 is SGHAT, CDR2 FQNNGV. CDR3 sequence (DNA): TGTGCCAGCAGCTTAGAACAGCGGGCCGGGGAGCTGTTTTTT. It encodes CASSLEQRAGELFF.